Following are 3 T cell receptor beta chains from one sample sequenced in a study of blood T cell repertoires in COVID-19. Clones were read by immunoSEQ multiplex PCR, and TCRdb kept only the in-frame ones, dropping some. The sample shows around 60,000 clones, 70% to 90% of them seen only once. Material: peripheral blood. The receptors stem from a man aged 65 to 79 with acute or convalescent COVID-19.

This chain joins TRBV2 and TRBJ2-1; 8 bases agree with TRBD2. The V segment lost 5 bases and the J segment 5 bases; nucleotides outside the gene matches: 2. The CDR3 has 13 amino acids. Looked up from germline, CDR1 is SNHLY and CDR2 is FYNNEI. The CDR3 DNA sequence: TGTGCCAGCAGTCCGGGGGGGCACAATGAGCAGTTCTTC. It encodes CASSPGGHNEQFF.

This clone was observed a single time. V gene TRBV27 combines with J gene TRBJ2-1; D might be TRBD1 (6 bases). The CDR3 length is 19 residues. Trimming pared 5 bases from V and 2 bases from J, leaving 25 bases between. CDR1 and CDR2 from the germline V gene are MNHEY and SMNVEV (reference sequence). The CDR3 DNA sequence: TGTGCCAGCAGTCGATATGGGGGCCTAGTATCTACCACCTACAATGAGCAGTTCTTC. Protein sequence: CASSRYGGLVSTTYNEQFF.

The chain combines TRBV5-4 with TRBJ1-6; D gene uncertain. V lost 0 bases and J lost 0, with 4 bases in between. The germline V gene has CDR1 SGHNT and CDR2 YYREEE (reference sequence). This CDR3 has 15 amino acids. In nucleotides, the CDR3 is TGTGCCAGCAGCTTGGACTACTCCTATAATTCACCCCTCCACTTT. Protein product: CASSLDYSYNSPLHF.